Listed here are 30 T cell receptor beta chains from one sample, sequenced in a study of regulatory T cells in long-lasting Graves disease. CDR3-region Arm-PCR and iRepertoire HTBI primers produced the TCR beta libraries. TCRdb used MiXCR to reprocess the multiplex PCR reads, holding one entry per CDR3 protein. The table shows around 480,000 distinct CDR3 sequences, with 16% occurring only once. The time point: newly diagnosed GD, antithyroid drugs for less than 3 months. With RNA extracted from PBMCs as input, the TCR library was made. These same data were also listed under a study on T cells in Graves' hyperthyroidism and ophthalmopathy.

The sample consisted of peripheral blood mononuclear cells (PBMCs), taken at new diagnosis, from a patient treated with antithyroid drugs. The origin of the receptors is a woman aged 40 to 65 with Graves disease.

This clonotype was counted many times. The V gene is TRBV2, the J gene TRBJ2-7; D ambiguous. The CDR3 has 16 residues. V dropped 6 bases and J dropped 2 bases, with 20 bases sitting between them. Germline values: CDR1 SNHLY, CDR2 FYNNEI. This chain's CDR3 is CASSRTDSYPTYEQYF. The CDR3 DNA reads TGTGCCAGCAGCAGAACCGACTCTTACCCCACCTACGAGCAGTACTTC.

This clonotype was picked up a small number of times. The chain carries TRBV29-1 and TRBJ2-1; TRBD1 might be the D (6 bases). V gave up 7 bases and J gave up 10 bases, with 17 bases separating them. Germline assignment: CDR1 SQVTM and CDR2 ANQGSEA. The CDR3 loop spans 12 amino acids. The chain's CDR3 is CSARPGVEEQFF. DNA for the CDR3: TGCAGCGCCCGCCCAGGGGTTGAGGAGCAGTTCTTC.

This clonotype was seen ten or more times. V and J are TRBV11-2 and TRBJ2-7, with a tentative D call TRBD1 (6 bases). The CDR3 is 14 amino acids. CDR1 is SGHAT, CDR2 FQNNGV, per germline. V was cut by 1 base and J by 3 bases, with 10 bases left in between. The CDR3 sequence is CASSLGTGNYEQYF. In DNA form, the CDR3 reads TGTGCCAGCAGCTTAGGCACAGGGAACTACGAGCAGTACTTC.

This clonotype was observed a few times. The rearrangement uses TRBV6-1 and TRBJ1-1; weak D call: TRBD1 (5 bases). Looked up from germline, CDR1 is MNHNS and CDR2 is SASEGT. This CDR3 has 14 amino acids. V was clipped by 6 bases and J by 1 base, with 12 bases between them. CDR3 DNA sequence: TGTGCCAGCAGAGGGGCGGGGGAGAACACTGAAGCTTTCTTT. Translating gives CASRGAGENTEAFF.

This clonotype was seen a handful of times. This chain connects TRBV19 to TRBJ1-2; possible D gene TRBD1, 5 bases. This CDR3 has 14 amino acids. Germline V gene data show CDR1 as LNHDA and CDR2 as SQIVND (reference sequence). V dropped 8 bases and J dropped 3 bases, with 16 bases sitting between them. The CDR3 region has the DNA TGTGCCAGTCGACTCTACGGGGCGGACTATGGCTACACCTTC. This gives the protein CASRLYGADYGYTF.

As regards this clonotype: A single base separates this from a much larger clone, so it may be a read error. The conserved phenylalanine or tryptophan normally closing the CDR3 is absent here, so this likely arose from a read error. The DNA is left out, because the CDR3 cannot be placed on it with certainty; the CDR3 is given as TCRdb lists it. This sequence joins TRBV20-1 and TRBJ2-1; the table's D gene call, TRBD2, was not cross checked with the DNA. Germline CDR1 and CDR2: DFQATT and SNEGSKA (reference sequence). The CDR3 contains 16 residues when both ends are counted. CDR3 region: CSADSGTSGGGDTQYL.

The sample holds many counts of this clonotype. This chain uses TRBV12-3 or TRBV12-4 with TRBJ1-2; no definite D call. This CDR3 comprises 15 residues. The V end lost 2 bases, the J end lost 3 bases, and 13 bases lay between the germline ends. CDR3 sequence: CASSLRPPEDYGYTF. In DNA, the CDR3 is TGTGCCAGCAGTTTACGGCCCCCGGAGGACTATGGCTACACCTTC.

In its sample, this clonotype was seen a few times. CDR3 sequence: CSARGSGRAAAYEQYF. The CDR3 region has the DNA TGCAGTGCTAGAGGTTCAGGTAGGGCAGCCGCCTACGAGCAGTACTTC. The gene calls are TRBV20-1 and TRBJ2-7; D is undetermined. Trimming removed 1 base at V and 2 bases at J, with 18 bases between. Looked up from germline, CDR1 is DFQATT and CDR2 is SNEGSKA (reference sequence). The CDR3 is made up of 16 amino acids.

This clonotype was seen repeatedly, ten times or more. The chain couples TRBV18 to TRBJ1-1, with 8 bases matching TRBD1. Germline CDR1 KGHSH, CDR2 LQKENI. The CDR3 totals 13 residues. The V segment lost 7 bases and the J segment 1 base; nucleotides outside the gene matches: 2. The CDR3 DNA sequence: TGTGCCAGCTACCAGGGGGCGAACACTGAAGCTTTCTTT. Protein: CASYQGANTEAFF. Full variable domain (rest looked up from reference TRBV18 and TRBJ1-1): NAGVMQNPRHLVRRRGQEARLRCSPMKGHSHVYWYRQLPEEGLKFMVYLQKENIIDESGMPKERFSAEFPKEGPSILRIQQVVRGDSAAYFCASYQGANTEAFFGQGTRLTVV.

The V and J genes are TRBV28 and TRBJ1-1, with a weak D call TRBD1 (6 bases). CDR1 is MDHEN, CDR2 SYDVKM, per germline. CDR3 size: 17 residues. The germline V and J ends were trimmed by 6 bases and 3 bases, with 23 bases remaining between them. This CDR3 is CASSLTVGGRRDTEAFF. CDR3 in DNA: TGTGCCAGCAGCCTGACTGTGGGGGGCAGGAGGGACACTGAAGCTTTCTTT.

At least ten counts were recorded for this clonotype. The chain recombines TRBV2 with TRBJ1-2; D unresolved. Per germline, CDR1 SNHLY and CDR2 FYNNEI. V was cut by 2 bases and J by 4 bases, with 8 bases left in between. This CDR3 is built from 13 residues. CDR3 sequence: CASSEREAYGYTF. Written as DNA, the CDR3 is TGTGCCAGCAGTGAAAGAGAGGCCTATGGCTACACCTTC.

The sample holds many counts of this clonotype. This chain connects TRBV11-3 to TRBJ2-3, with TRBD1 matching over 8 bases. In germline, CDR1 is SGHNT, CDR2 YENEEA. V shed 5 bases and J 5 bases; nucleotides not matched to a gene: 9. The CDR3 totals 15 residues. CDR3 DNA sequence: TGTGCCAGCAGCCCCAAAGGACAGGGCCGAGATACGCAGTATTTT. This encodes CASSPKGQGRDTQYF.

This clonotype was counted ten times or more. The chain couples TRBV2 to TRBJ1-4, with a possible D match to TRBD1 (5 bases). CDR1 is SNHLY, CDR2 FYNNEI, per germline. Trimming cost V 6 bases and J 8 bases, with 16 bases left between them. This CDR3 comprises 14 residues. This CDR3 is CASRFDRSGEKLFF. As DNA, the CDR3 is TGTGCCAGCAGGTTCGACAGATCCGGCGAAAAACTGTTTTTT.

This clonotype was seen ten or more times. This rearrangement joins TRBV14 to TRBJ1-2; TRBD1 might be the D (6 bases). The CDR3 covers 13 residues. The germline gives CDR1 SGHDN, CDR2 FVKESK. The V and J ends lost 4 bases and 5 bases respectively, with 11 bases between them. The CDR3 DNA reads TGTGCCAGCAGCCCTGGGGGCGTTTATGGCTACACCTTC. The encoded protein is CASSPGGVYGYTF.

This clonotype was seen more than once but under ten times. The chain couples TRBV24-1 to TRBJ1-4; 7 positions agree with TRBD1. The CDR3 runs 20 residues. The germline V gene encodes CDR1 KGHDR and CDR2 SFDVKD. The V segment lost 2 bases and the J segment 8 bases; nucleotides outside the gene matches: 22. The CDR3 DNA is TGTGCCACCAGTGATTACCTAAGACAGGGTGTAACTCGATTCGTCGAAAAACTGTTTTTT. It encodes CATSDYLRQGVTRFVEKLFF.

This clonotype was seen a handful of times. This chain connects TRBV7-9 to TRBJ1-3, with D possibly being TRBD1 (5 bases). Germline assignment: CDR1 SEHNR and CDR2 FQNEAQ (reference sequence). Trimming shortened V by 4 bases and J by 0 bases, and 16 bases separated the two germline ends. The CDR3 spans 17 residues. The CDR3 reads CASSSRGGVFSGNTIYF. The CDR3 DNA reads TGTGCCAGCAGCTCCCGAGGAGGGGTTTTCTCTGGAAACACCATATATTTT.

This clonotype was found many times. The chain has TRBV18 and TRBJ1-1; no clear D. The germline V gene encodes CDR1 KGHSH and CDR2 LQKENI. The V end was cut by 6 bases, the J end by 4 bases, with 15 bases between. The CDR3 length is 14 residues. The CDR3 DNA reads as TGTGCCAGCTCTCCTATCGTCTCGACCACTGAAGCTTTCTTT. This encodes CASSPIVSTTEAFF.

This clonotype was observed at least ten times. The V call is TRBV20-1, the J call TRBJ2-5; 13 bases match TRBD2. Germline-derived CDR1 and CDR2 are DFQATT and SNEGSKA (reference sequence). J gave up 6 bases and V 5 bases, and 9 bases lay outside the gene matches. The CDR3 covers 15 residues. The CDR3 nucleotides read TGCAGTGCTGTCAACTGGGGACTAGCGGGGAAGACCCAGTACTTC. Translation gives CSAVNWGLAGKTQYF.

Ten or more counts support this clonotype. The chain employs TRBV2 and TRBJ1-1; 7 nucleotides match TRBD1. The CDR3 consists of 12 residues. The J segment lost 4 bases and the V segment lost 9 bases, leaving 5 bases of the junction unmatched. Germline CDR1 is SNHLY and CDR2 is FYNNEI. The CDR3 loop reads CARRTGPTEAFF. CDR3 DNA: TGTGCCAGGAGGACAGGCCCCACTGAAGCTTTCTTT.

This clonotype was observed at least ten times. The rearrangement links TRBV24-1 to TRBJ2-1, with TRBD2 matching over 8 bases. J was trimmed by 1 base and V by 5 bases; bases with no gene match: 9. CDR1 and CDR2 from the germline V gene are KGHDR and SFDVKD. There are 17 residues in the CDR3. CDR3 DNA: TGTGCCACCAGTGCGTCGCCGGGACTAGTTTCCTACAATGAGCAGTTCTTC. This gives the protein CATSASPGLVSYNEQFF.

This clonotype was observed many times. The chain combines TRBV18 with TRBJ1-3; D is uncertain. The V gene lost 3 bases and the J gene lost 5 bases, with 8 bases spanning the gap. Per the germline V gene, CDR1 is KGHSH and CDR2 is LQKENI. The CDR3 runs 13 residues. CDR3: CASSPGGRNTIYF. DNA for the CDR3: TGTGCCAGCTCACCTGGCGGACGAAACACCATATATTTT.

This clonotype was detected many times. The V and J genes are TRBV12-3 or TRBV12-4 and TRBJ1-6, with D perhaps matching TRBD1 (6 bases). V shed 6 bases and J shed 7 bases, with 19 bases lying between them. The CDR3 extends over 16 amino acids. In nucleotides, the CDR3 is TGTGCCAGCAGCACCGAACGGACCGGGGGCAATTCACCCCTCCACTTT. Amino acids: CASSTERTGGNSPLHF.

This clonotype appeared many times. This chain connects TRBV7-9 to TRBJ1-1; 7 bases match TRBD1. V trimming: 5 bases; J trimming: 8 bases; junction bases outside the gene matches: 11. The CDR3 is 14 amino acids. Germline V CDR1 and CDR2: SEHNR, FQNEAQ (reference sequence). CDR3 sequence: CASSNATGDKEAFF. The DNA for the CDR3 is TGTGCCAGCAGCAACGCTACAGGGGACAAAGAAGCTTTCTTT.

This chain links TRBV7-2 with TRBJ2-5, with no clear D. The CDR3 contains 15 residues. Germline V gene data show CDR1 as SGHTA and CDR2 as FQGNSA. V was cut by 1 base and J by 5 bases, with 14 bases left in between. CDR3 coding DNA: TGTGCCAGCAGCTTAGTGGCCAGGCGGTGGGAGACCCAGTACTTC. Its translation: CASSLVARRWETQYF.

This clonotype was recorded many times. This rearrangement joins TRBV6-1 to TRBJ2-7, with D uncertain. Germline CDR1 is MNHNS and CDR2 is SASEGT. V was pared by 7 bases and J by 5 bases, with 12 bases between. The CDR3 runs to 12 residues. DNA for the CDR3: TGTGCCAGCACCGGGCCAATCAACGAGCAGTACTTC. Its protein product is CASTGPINEQYF.

V usage is TRBV6-1 and J usage is TRBJ2-3; 7 bases match TRBD2. J lost 2 bases, V lost 8 bases, and 13 bases had no gene match. Germline CDR1 and CDR2: MNHNS and SASEGT. The CDR3 runs to 16 residues. Here the CDR3 reads CASRGRGLLLTDTQYF. The CDR3 coding sequence is TGTGCCAGCCGGGGACGGGGACTACTCCTCACAGATACGCAGTATTTT.

This clonotype occurred many times. The chain joins TRBV7-9 to TRBJ1-4; the match to TRBD1 covers 7 bases. The germline gives CDR1 SEHNR, CDR2 FQNEAQ (reference sequence). J was trimmed by 5 bases and V by 5 bases; bases with no gene match: 14. The CDR3 is 17 amino acids. The CDR3 DNA sequence: TGTGCCAGCAGCGAAGGCGGCAGGGGGATAAGCAATGAAAAACTGTTTTTT. Translating gives CASSEGGRGISNEKLFF.

This clonotype was detected only a few times. The V call is TRBV20-1, the J call TRBJ2-1, with TRBD1 identical over 8 bases. Trimming removed 7 bases from V and 6 bases from J; junction bases left unmatched: 8. CDR1 and CDR2 (germline): DFQATT, SNEGSKA (reference sequence). This CDR3 comprises 13 residues. The CDR3 sequence is CSVSDRVPNEQFF. The CDR3 DNA reads TGCAGTGTATCGGACAGGGTCCCCAATGAGCAGTTCTTC.

This chain uses TRBV7-3 with TRBJ2-1, with unresolved D. There are 13 residues in the CDR3. From germline, CDR1 is SGHTA and CDR2 FQGTGA. Trimming removed 2 bases at V and 5 bases at J, with 7 bases between. Written as DNA, the CDR3 is TGTGCCAGCAGCTTACGCCAGAACAATGAGCAGTTCTTC. Amino acid sequence: CASSLRQNNEQFF.

Turning to this clonotype: The CDR3 carries no conserved terminal phenylalanine or tryptophan, so it likely arises from a read error. No DNA is shown, since the ends of the CDR3 on it are uncertain; the CDR3 is the one TCRdb lists. The chain has TRBV19 and TRBJ1-1; the tabulated D call, TRBD1, remains unverified against the DNA. The V gene's germline CDR1 is LNHDA and CDR2 SQIVND (reference sequence). 15 amino acids form the CDR3, both terminal residues included. The CDR3: CASSIGIEKGTDSFC.